This section outlines one T cell receptor (beta chain) sequence together with its context. The target antigen is unknown. Per germline, CDR1 SEHNR and CDR2 FQNEAQ (reference sequence). This CDR3 comprises 15 residues. Making each TCR library took approximately 3,700 ng of total RNA. Using TCRalpha and TCRbeta cDNA, the researchers carried out two nested PCRs that lasted around 15 and 9 cycles. TCRdb reanalyzed the 5' RACE reads, giving one entry per CDR3 protein sequence and no DNA. Listed are approximately 400,000 distinct CDR3 sequences; about 2.2% falls within the top ten. This specimen belongs to a study of monozygotic twins with inflammatory bowel disease. Overall study findings and caveats: Repertoire similarity did not separate concordant from discordant twins, possibly from limited power. IBD patients carried less diverse TCRbeta repertoires (inverse Simpson) than healthy co-twins.

What was sequenced was blood. The TCR sequence derives from a human donor with ulcerative colitis or Crohn's disease, or a healthy co-twin of an affected twin (not recorded which). The genes are TRBV7-9 and TRBJ2-3. CDR3 loop: CASSLDGHGTDTQYF.